This TCR beta chain appears in the sequencing data of a study of blood T cell repertoires in COVID-19. Study details: Whether acute or convalescent, the COVID-19 samples came from the United States, Italy and Spain. Sources were T cells, B-cell-depleted T cells, or PBMCs; the material itself was cDNA or gDNA.

Profiling relied on immunoSEQ multiplex PCR, and the TCRdb table lists in-frame clones only, not all of them. The sample consists of around 60,000 clones, around 81% of them appearing once. Trimming pared 9 bases from V and 3 bases from J, leaving 11 bases between. The CDR3 contains 13 residues. The germline V gene encodes CDR1 KGHDR and CDR2 SFDVKD. The sequence was collected from a woman aged 80 or over with active or convalescent COVID-19. Sequencing input: peripheral blood. The chain links TRBV24-1 to TRBJ2-1, with D hard to call. The CDR3, as DNA: TGTGCCACCGGAACTAACCTCTACAATGAGCAGTTCTTC. As protein: CATGTNLYNEQFF.